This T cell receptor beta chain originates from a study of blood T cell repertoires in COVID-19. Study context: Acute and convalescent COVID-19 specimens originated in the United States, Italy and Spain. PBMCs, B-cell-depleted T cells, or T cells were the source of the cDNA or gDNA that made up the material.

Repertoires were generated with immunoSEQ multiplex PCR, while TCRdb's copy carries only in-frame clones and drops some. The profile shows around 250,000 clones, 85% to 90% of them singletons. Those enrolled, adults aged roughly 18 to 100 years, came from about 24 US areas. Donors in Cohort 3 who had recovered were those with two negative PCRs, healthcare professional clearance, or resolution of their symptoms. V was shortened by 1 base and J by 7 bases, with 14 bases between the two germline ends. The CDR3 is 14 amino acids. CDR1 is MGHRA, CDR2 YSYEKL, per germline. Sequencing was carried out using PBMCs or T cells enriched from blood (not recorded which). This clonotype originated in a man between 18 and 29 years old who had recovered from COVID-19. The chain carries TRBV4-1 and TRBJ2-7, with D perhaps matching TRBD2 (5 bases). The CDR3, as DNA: TGCGCCAGCAGCCAAGGGACGCCCTCGGGGGAGCAGTACTTC. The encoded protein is CASSQGTPSGEQYF.